In this sample, the clone carrying this T cell receptor beta chain turned up a few times. The antigen is unknown. This record comes from a study of T-cell memory formation after mild COVID-19. The CDR3 is 15 amino acids. Germline V gene sequence: CDR1 SGDLS, CDR2 YYNGEE. V dropped 0 bases and J dropped 5; count of bases not matched to a gene: 3. TCRdb passed the 5' RACE reads through MiXCR, listing each CDR3 protein once. The sample yields about 470,000 distinct CDR3 sequences, 15% to 20% seen once. Findings of the study overall: Later expanders leaned CD4+, whereas day 15 to 85 contracting clones were balanced CD4/CD8.

The TCR comes from an adult woman who had mild COVID-19 (a few samples of this study predate the infection). Cell type and time point are not known. Sequencing was done on a sample of PBMCs or a T cell subset sorted from them (not recorded which). The V and J genes are TRBV9 and TRBJ2-2; 8 bases map to TRBD1. CDR3 sequence: CASSVEDRVTGELFF. CDR3 nucleotides: TGTGCCAGCAGCGTAGAGGACAGGGTGACCGGGGAGCTGTTTTTT.